This T cell receptor (beta chain) appears in the sequencing data of a study of blood T cell repertoires in COVID-19. Overall study: Samples taken during acute and convalescent COVID-19 were collected in the United States, Italy and Spain. In each case, the material was cDNA or gDNA derived from T cells, B-cell-depleted T cells, or PBMCs.

Authors' analysis steps: Quantification of nucleated cells was approximated via reference gene primer amplification. The protocol was immunoSEQ multiplex PCR, while the TCRdb copy is restricted to in-frame clones and leaves out a portion. The V and J calls and clone size were taken over from that table, and D and trimming were inferred from the DNA. The repertoire holds 150,000 to 200,000 clones, around 90% seen once, with about 7% in the top ten. The sample was peripheral blood. The receptor was derived from a middle-aged man with acute or convalescent COVID-19.

CDR3: CASSVGGSVNTGELFF. The CDR3 nucleotides are TGTGCCAGCAGCGTAGGCGGTAGCGTTAACACCGGGGAGCTGTTTTTT. The rearrangement joins TRBV9 to TRBJ2-2; D might be TRBD2 (5 bases). This CDR3 contains 16 residues. Germline CDR1 SGDLS, CDR2 YYNGEE. The germline V and J ends were trimmed by 0 bases and 2 bases, with 11 bases remaining between them.